Shown below are 12 T cell receptor beta chains from a single sample sequenced in a study of T cell repertoires in cytomegalovirus infection. TCRdb fed the reads into MiXCR, producing one record per CDR3 protein. Altogether roughly 700,000 distinct CDR3 sequences are present, around a third being singletons, with the ten largest covering 15% to 20%. No cognate antigen is known for these TCRs. Here the sequenced sample was cultured PBMCs, taken from culture after CMV antigen stimulation. All receptors derive from a human donor in good health (CMV status not recorded). Some clones in this sample may be carry-over from other donors' samples.

The J gene is TRBJ2-7, the V gene TRBV28, with TRBD2 matching over 7 bases. Germline assignment: CDR1 MDHEN and CDR2 SYDVKM. This CDR3 is built from 15 residues. The junction had 8 bases not matched to a gene; V was cut back by 4 bases and J by 2 bases. This CDR3 reads CASSSRASGTYEQYF. CDR3 nucleotides: TGTGCCAGCAGTTCCCGGGCTAGCGGAACCTACGAGCAGTACTTC. Full variable domain (outside the CDR3, taken from reference TRBV28 and TRBJ2-7): DVKVTQSSRYLVKRTGEKVFLECVQDMDHENMFWYRQDPGLGLRLIYFSYDVKMKEKGDIPEGYSVSREKKERFSLILESASTNQTSMYLCASSSRASGTYEQYFGPGTRLTVT.

CDR3 DNA sequence: TGTGCCAGTAGTCTGGGGTGGGAATACAATGAGCAGTTCTTC. Residues: CASSLGWEYNEQFF. The chain combines TRBV19 with TRBJ2-1; D not resolved. V shed 5 bases and J shed 4 bases, with 12 bases lying between them. The CDR3 length is 14 residues. Germline V lookup: CDR1 LNHDA, CDR2 SQIVND (reference sequence).

This clonotype was counted a few times. The gene calls are TRBV12-3 or TRBV12-4 and TRBJ1-4; TRBD1 aligns across 7 bases. The CDR3 spans 15 residues. The trim removed 1 base at V and 4 bases at J, leaving 3 bases unmatched. The CDR3 DNA reads TGTGCCAGCAGTTTAGGACAGGGCATTAATGAAAAACTGTTTTTT. Its translation is CASSLGQGINEKLFF.

This clonotype was observed at least ten times. The CDR3 DNA follows: TGTGCCAGCAGCTTGCAGACTAGCGGGACAGGAGATACGCAGTATTTT. It encodes CASSLQTSGTGDTQYF. The chain employs TRBV7-6 and TRBJ2-3; the match to TRBD2 covers 11 bases. V shed 3 bases, J shed 5 bases, and the junction held 7 bases outside the gene matches. Germline values: CDR1 SGHVS, CDR2 FNYEAQ. The CDR3 contains 16 residues. The variable domain in full, completed from reference TRBV7-6 and TRBJ2-3, reads GAGVSQSPRYKVTKRGQDVALRCDPISGHVSLYWYRQALGQGPEFLTYFNYEAQQDKSGLPNDRFSAERPEGSISTLTIQRTEQRDSAMYRCASSLQTSGTGDTQYFGPGTRLTVL.

This chain uses TRBV20-1 with TRBJ2-2, with 11 bases fitting TRBD2. Looked up from germline, CDR1 is DFQATT and CDR2 is SNEGSKA (reference sequence). The CDR3 loop spans 20 amino acids. After removal of 3 bases from V and 2 bases from J, the junction contained 17 bases not matched to a gene. CDR3 sequence (DNA): TGCAGTGCTAGGGGGGAGGTCAGGGCTAGCGGGGGGCCTAACACCGGGGAGCTGTTTTTT. Translating it yields CSARGEVRASGGPNTGELFF.

This chain connects TRBV11-1 to TRBJ1-1, with unresolved D. Trimming took 0 bases from V and 3 from J, leaving 17 bases between them. Looked up from germline, CDR1 is SGHAT and CDR2 is FQDESV (reference sequence). There are 17 residues in the CDR3. The CDR3 nucleotides read TGTGCCAGCAGCTTAGCGCCCGCAGCAAACCCTGACACTGAAGCTTTCTTT. Residues: CASSLAPAANPDTEAFF.

V and J are TRBV19 and TRBJ2-1; 9 bases align to TRBD2. V lost 4 bases, J lost 1 base, and 2 bases stayed unmatched. Germline CDR1 LNHDA, CDR2 SQIVND (reference sequence). The CDR3 has 15 residues. The chain's CDR3 is CASSTAGGSYNEQFF. The CDR3 nucleotides read TGTGCCAGTAGTACCGCGGGGGGGTCCTACAATGAGCAGTTCTTC.

This clonotype was seen only a few times. CDR3 bases: TGTGCCAGCAGCTTAGCCTCGTGGGAGACCCAGTACTTC. This codes for CASSLASWETQYF. V usage is TRBV7-6 and J usage is TRBJ2-5; D gene ambiguous. The V end lost 0 bases, the J end lost 5 bases, and 7 bases lay between the germline ends. The CDR3 spans 13 residues. The germline V gene encodes CDR1 SGHVS and CDR2 FNYEAQ.

This clonotype occurred a few times. The rearrangement links TRBV7-9 to TRBJ1-1; D is uncertain. V was shortened by 2 bases and J by 4 bases, with 14 bases between the two germline ends. The CDR3 has 15 residues. From germline, CDR1 is SEHNR and CDR2 FQNEAQ (reference sequence). The CDR3 nucleotides are TGTGCCAGCAGCTTACTTACGAGGTTGGGCACTGAAGCTTTCTTT. Translated: CASSLLTRLGTEAFF.

This rearrangement joins TRBV10-3 to TRBJ2-5; D is ambiguous. Germline CDR1 and CDR2: ENHRY and SYGVKD. The V end was cut by 3 bases, the J end by 4 bases, with 6 bases between. This CDR3 has 12 residues. The CDR3 reads CAISESVETQYF. The CDR3 DNA reads TGTGCCATCAGTGAATCGGTAGAGACCCAGTACTTC.

J is TRBJ2-1 and V is TRBV7-8; 8 bases are shared with TRBD2. The CDR3 is made up of 12 amino acids. CDR1 SGHVS and CDR2 FQNEAQ come from the germline V gene. The V segment lost 8 bases and the J segment 9 bases; nucleotides outside the gene matches: 6. This CDR3 is CASAGGAGEQFF. The DNA for the CDR3 is TGTGCCAGCGCCGGGGGGGCAGGTGAGCAGTTCTTC.

The rearrangement links TRBV7-9 to TRBJ2-1, with TRBD2 matching over 11 bases. CDR1 is SEHNR, CDR2 FQNEAQ, per germline (reference sequence). V lost 4 bases to trimming and J lost 7 bases; unmatched junction nucleotides: 0. CDR3 length: 13 residues. CDR3 in amino acids: CASSWTSGNEQFF. CDR3 nucleotide sequence: TGTGCCAGCAGCTGGACTAGCGGGAATGAGCAGTTCTTC.